The entry below gives a single T cell receptor beta chain sequence along with its context. Its specificity is unknown. The CDR3 length is 15 residues. Trimming pared 5 bases from V and 6 bases from J, leaving 23 bases between. The germline CDR1 and CDR2 sequences are SQVTM and ANQGSEA. These data are taken from a study of cytomegalovirus exposure and HLA in healthy donors. The wider study: The study's early data release held roughly 90 million unique TCRs from HLA-typed donors. Findings of the study overall: Later on, an analysis tied approximately 17,000 TCR beta sequences to HLA alleles at 0.05 false discovery rate. One cluster of highly shared sequence variants probably arose as a sequencing artifact.

PCR was performed using 60 Vbeta and 13 Jbeta primers. Assay: immunoSEQ multiplex PCR; the TCRdb copy retains only in-frame clones and omits some. The sample records about 170,000 clones, roughly 85% being singletons. Nominally healthy donors were sampled, though unrecorded immune exposures were likely. Sequenced sample: PBMCs. The gene calls are TRBV29-1 and TRBJ2-7, with D possibly being TRBD1 (6 bases). The TCR was taken from a male donor in good health and CMV-seronegative. CDR3 region: CSVSIQGLGIGEQYF. For the CDR3, the DNA is TGCAGCGTTAGTATCCAGGGGCTAGGGATAGGCGAGCAGTACTTC.